One and the same sample provided the 11 T cell receptor beta chains below, sequenced in a study of blood T cell repertoires in COVID-19. Sequencing was performed with immunoSEQ multiplex PCR; in TCRdb, only in-frame clones are kept and a portion is missing. Among 64,000 or so clones, around 86% were seen once, and the ten largest hold roughly an eighth. Sequencing was carried out using peripheral blood. These receptors were collected from a human donor in a cohort sampled during active COVID-19.

CDR3 protein: CASSHVSDTQYF. As DNA, the CDR3 is TGTGCCAGCAGCCACGTTTCAGATACGCAGTATTTT. The chain uses TRBV3-1 (or the pseudogene TRBV3-2) and TRBJ2-3; no clear D. CDR3 length equals 12 residues. Trimming removed 3 bases from V and 4 bases from J, with 5 bases in between. Per germline, CDR1 LGHDT and CDR2 YNNKEL (reference sequence).

The chain uses TRBV5-1 and TRBJ1-1; D uncertain. The CDR3 runs 13 residues. The V end was cut by 3 bases, the J end by 5 bases, with 11 bases between. The germline V gene encodes CDR1 SGHRS and CDR2 YFSETQ. CDR3 DNA: TGCGCCAGCAGCTATACCGGGAGGACTGAAGCTTTCTTT. As protein: CASSYTGRTEAFF.

V gene TRBV5-6 combines with J gene TRBJ1-4, with 8 bases lining up with TRBD1. Losses at the gene ends were 1 base for V and 8 bases for J; bases not matched to a gene: 7. The CDR3 is made up of 15 amino acids. The germline CDR1 and CDR2 sequences are SGHDT and YYEEEE. The CDR3 nucleotides are TGTGCCAGCAGCTTGTCCGGACAGGGTCGAGAAAAACTGTTTTTT. Protein sequence: CASSLSGQGREKLFF.

The chain uses TRBV19 and TRBJ1-5; 7 bases are shared with TRBD1. The germline gives CDR1 LNHDA, CDR2 SQIVND (reference sequence). Trimming took 5 bases from V and 4 from J; bases not matched to a gene: 8. This CDR3 has 15 amino acids. CDR3 loop: CASSHRGQLNQPQHF. The CDR3 DNA sequence: TGTGCCAGTAGTCATAGGGGACAGCTGAATCAGCCCCAGCATTTT. Based on the CDR3 plus reference TRBV19 and TRBJ1-5, the full variable domain is DGGITQSPKYLFRKEGQNVTLSCEQNLNHDAMYWYRQDPGQGLRLIYYSQIVNDFQKGDIAEGYSVSREKKESFPLTVTSAQKNPTAFYLCASSHRGQLNQPQHFGDGTRLSIL.

The chain combines TRBV6-6 with TRBJ2-4; D is undetermined. CDR3 length: 13 amino acids. CDR1 is MNHNY and CDR2 is SVGAGI in the germline V gene (reference sequence). V lost 3 bases and J 5 bases, leaving 8 bases between the germline ends. The CDR3 sequence is CASSYGPQNIQYF. CDR3 bases: TGTGCCAGCAGTTATGGGCCCCAAAACATTCAGTACTTC.

The rearrangement joins TRBV3-1 (or the pseudogene TRBV3-2) to TRBJ2-6; possible D gene TRBD1, 6 bases. Germline CDR1 LGHDT, CDR2 YNNKEL (reference sequence). Trimming took 1 base from V and 0 from J, leaving 16 bases between them. The CDR3 is 19 residues long. CDR3 in amino acids: CASSQVAGQGTSGANVLTF. The CDR3 DNA reads as TGTGCCAGCAGCCAAGTGGCAGGCCAGGGGACCTCTGGGGCCAACGTCCTGACTTTC.

The genes are TRBV5-1 and TRBJ2-5; D is possibly TRBD2 (7 bases). The V end lost 1 base, the J end lost 3 bases, and 16 bases lay between the germline ends. The CDR3 consists of 16 residues. The germline V gene has CDR1 SGHRS and CDR2 YFSETQ. This CDR3 reads CASSLLPGGREETQYF. CDR3 DNA: TGCGCCAGCAGCTTGTTGCCGGGGGGCCGGGAAGAGACCCAGTACTTC.

In this sample, this clone turned up a few times. The V and J genes are TRBV28 and TRBJ2-2; the D gene is possibly TRBD2 (7 bases). V was clipped by 6 bases and J by 4 bases, with 21 bases between them. The V gene's germline CDR1 is MDHEN and CDR2 SYDVKM. This CDR3 spans 17 amino acids. The CDR3 loop reads CASSPPSGGVSTGELFF. CDR3 bases: TGTGCCAGCAGCCCCCCCTCGGGGGGCGTGAGCACCGGGGAGCTGTTTTTT.

This rearrangement joins TRBV3-1 (or the pseudogene TRBV3-2) to TRBJ1-3; D may be TRBD1 (6 bases). Germline V gives CDR1 LGHDT, CDR2 YNNKEL (reference sequence). The V and J ends lost 3 bases and 4 bases respectively, with 16 bases between them. CDR3 length: 16 amino acids. CDR3 coding DNA: TGTGCCAGCAGCCACCTTCTGGGACATTACGGAAACACCATATATTTT. It encodes CASSHLLGHYGNTIYF.

V gene TRBV7-6 combines with J gene TRBJ2-2; 7 nucleotides agree with TRBD2. With 7 bases clipped from V and 6 bases from J, the junction kept 17 bases outside the gene matches. Germline CDR1 SGHVS, CDR2 FNYEAQ. This CDR3 contains 17 residues. CDR3 loop: CASNNGGEVHLPGELFF. The DNA for the CDR3 is TGTGCCAGCAACAATGGGGGGGAAGTACACCTCCCCGGGGAGCTGTTTTTT.

In this sample, this clone turned up once. This chain connects TRBV2 to TRBJ1-4; 10 bases are shared with TRBD1. CDR1 and CDR2 from the germline V gene are SNHLY and FYNNEI. The CDR3 sequence is 15 residues long. Germline trimming cut 1 base from V and 6 bases from J; bases unmatched to any gene: 2. CDR3 nucleotide sequence: TGTGCCAGCAGTGAAGGGGACAGGGGACATGAAAAACTGTTTTTT. It is translated as CASSEGDRGHEKLFF.